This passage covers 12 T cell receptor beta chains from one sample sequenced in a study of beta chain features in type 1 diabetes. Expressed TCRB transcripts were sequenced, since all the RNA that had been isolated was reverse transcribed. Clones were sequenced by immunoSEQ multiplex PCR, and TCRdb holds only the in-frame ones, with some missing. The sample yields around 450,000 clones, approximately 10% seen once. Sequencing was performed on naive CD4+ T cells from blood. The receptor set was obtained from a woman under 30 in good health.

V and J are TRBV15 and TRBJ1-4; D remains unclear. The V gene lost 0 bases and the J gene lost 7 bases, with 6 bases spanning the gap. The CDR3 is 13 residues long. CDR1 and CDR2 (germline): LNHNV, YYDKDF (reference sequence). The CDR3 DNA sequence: TGTGCCACCAGCAGAGATAACGGTGAAAAACTGTTTTTT. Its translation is CATSRDNGEKLFF.

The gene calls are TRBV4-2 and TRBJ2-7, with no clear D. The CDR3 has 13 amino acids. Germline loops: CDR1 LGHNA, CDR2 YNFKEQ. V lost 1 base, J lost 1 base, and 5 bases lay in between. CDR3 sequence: CASSQVASYEQYF. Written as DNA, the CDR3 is TGTGCCAGCAGCCAAGTTGCGTCCTACGAGCAGTACTTC.

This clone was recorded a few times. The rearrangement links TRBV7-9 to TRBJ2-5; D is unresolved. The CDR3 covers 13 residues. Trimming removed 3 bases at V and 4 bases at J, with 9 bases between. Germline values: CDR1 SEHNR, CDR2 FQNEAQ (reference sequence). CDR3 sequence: CASSLGSRETQYF. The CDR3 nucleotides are TGTGCCAGCAGCTTGGGCAGTAGAGAGACCCAGTACTTC.

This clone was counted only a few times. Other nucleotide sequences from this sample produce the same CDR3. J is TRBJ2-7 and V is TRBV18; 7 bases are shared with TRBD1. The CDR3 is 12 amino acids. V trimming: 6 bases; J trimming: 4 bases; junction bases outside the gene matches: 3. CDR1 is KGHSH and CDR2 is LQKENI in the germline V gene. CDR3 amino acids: CASSQQGYEQYF. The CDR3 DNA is TGTGCCAGCTCGCAACAGGGGTACGAGCAGTACTTC.

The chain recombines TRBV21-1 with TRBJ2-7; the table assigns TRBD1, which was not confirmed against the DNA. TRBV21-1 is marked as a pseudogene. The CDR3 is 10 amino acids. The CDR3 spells CASSNPGIYV. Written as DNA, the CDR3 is TGTGCCAGCAGCAACCCAGGGATCTACGTC.

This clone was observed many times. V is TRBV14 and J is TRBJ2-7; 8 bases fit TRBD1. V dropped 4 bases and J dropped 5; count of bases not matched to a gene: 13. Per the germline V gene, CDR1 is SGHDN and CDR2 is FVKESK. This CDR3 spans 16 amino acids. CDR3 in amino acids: CASSLDRGDPYDEQYV. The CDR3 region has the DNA TGTGCCAGCAGCCTAGACAGGGGAGATCCGTACGACGAGCAGTACGTC.

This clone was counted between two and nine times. CDR3 in DNA: TGTGCCAGCAGCCAACGGGTTCGAGGGGCAGCGGATACGCAGTATTTT. As protein: CASSQRVRGAADTQYF. This chain uses TRBV14 with TRBJ2-3; D may correspond to TRBD1 or TRBD2 (5 bases each). Trimming took 2 bases from V and 6 from J, leaving 18 bases between them. The germline V gene encodes CDR1 SGHDN and CDR2 FVKESK. The CDR3 loop spans 16 amino acids.

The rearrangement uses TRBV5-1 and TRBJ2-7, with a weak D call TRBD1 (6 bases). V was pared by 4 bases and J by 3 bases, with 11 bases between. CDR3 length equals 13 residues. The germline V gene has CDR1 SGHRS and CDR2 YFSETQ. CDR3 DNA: TGCGCCAGCAGCCTAGGACAGTACTACGAGCAGTACTTC. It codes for CASSLGQYYEQYF.

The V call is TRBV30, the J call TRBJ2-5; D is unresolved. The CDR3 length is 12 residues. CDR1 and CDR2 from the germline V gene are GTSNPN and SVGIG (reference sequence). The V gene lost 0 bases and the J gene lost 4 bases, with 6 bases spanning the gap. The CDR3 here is CAWSVDGETQYF. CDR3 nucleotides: TGTGCCTGGAGTGTAGACGGAGAGACCCAGTACTTC.

CDR3 loop: CASSLEVERADGYTF. The CDR3 nucleotides read TGCGCCAGCAGCTTGGAAGTGGAGAGGGCCGACGGCTACACCTTC. V is TRBV5-1 and J is TRBJ1-2; no clear D. V was pared by 0 bases and J by 8 bases, with 17 bases between. This CDR3 is built from 15 residues. The V gene's germline CDR1 is SGHRS and CDR2 YFSETQ.

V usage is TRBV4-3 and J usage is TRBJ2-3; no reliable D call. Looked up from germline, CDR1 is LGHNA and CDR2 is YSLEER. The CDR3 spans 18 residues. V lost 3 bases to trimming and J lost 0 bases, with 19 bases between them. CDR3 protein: CASSQARAAHASTDTQYF. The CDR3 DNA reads TGCGCCAGCAGCCAGGCGCGAGCAGCGCATGCTAGCACAGATACGCAGTATTTT.

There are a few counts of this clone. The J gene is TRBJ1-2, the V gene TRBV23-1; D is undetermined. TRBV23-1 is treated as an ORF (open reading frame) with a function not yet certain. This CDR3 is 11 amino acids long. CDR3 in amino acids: CPGVGVYGYTF. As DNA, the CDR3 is TGCCCGGGAGTTGGGGTTTACGGCTACACCTTC.